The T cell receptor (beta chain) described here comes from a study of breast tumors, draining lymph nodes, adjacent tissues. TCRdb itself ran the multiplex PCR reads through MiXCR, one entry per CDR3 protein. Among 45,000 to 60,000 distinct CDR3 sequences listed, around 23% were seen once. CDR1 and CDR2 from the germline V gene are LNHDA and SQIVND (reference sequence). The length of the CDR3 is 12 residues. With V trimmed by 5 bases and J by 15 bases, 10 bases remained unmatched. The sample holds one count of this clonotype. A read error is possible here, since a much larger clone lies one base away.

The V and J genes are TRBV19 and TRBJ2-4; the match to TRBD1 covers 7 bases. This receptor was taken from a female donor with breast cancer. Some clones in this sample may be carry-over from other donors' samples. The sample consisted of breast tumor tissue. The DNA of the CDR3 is TGTGCCAGTAGTCAACAGACAGGGCTTCCGTACTTC. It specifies CASSQQTGLPYF. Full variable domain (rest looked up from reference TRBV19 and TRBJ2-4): DGGITQSPKYLFRKEGQNVTLSCEQNLNHDAMYWYRQDPGQGLRLIYYSQIVNDFQKGDIAEGYSVSREKKESFPLTVTSAQKNPTAFYLCASSQQTGLPYFGAGTRLSVL.